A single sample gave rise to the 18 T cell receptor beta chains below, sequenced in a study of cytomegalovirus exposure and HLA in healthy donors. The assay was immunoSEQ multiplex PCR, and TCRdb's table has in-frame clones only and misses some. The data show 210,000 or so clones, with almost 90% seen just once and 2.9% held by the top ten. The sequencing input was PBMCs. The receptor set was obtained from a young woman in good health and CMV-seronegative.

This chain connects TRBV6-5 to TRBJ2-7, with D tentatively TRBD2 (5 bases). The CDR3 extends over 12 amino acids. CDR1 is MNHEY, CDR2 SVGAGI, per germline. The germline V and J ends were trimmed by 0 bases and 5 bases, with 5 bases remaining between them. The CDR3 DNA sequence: TGTGCCAGCAGTTACTCGCGGGACGAGCAGTACTTC. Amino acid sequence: CASSYSRDEQYF.

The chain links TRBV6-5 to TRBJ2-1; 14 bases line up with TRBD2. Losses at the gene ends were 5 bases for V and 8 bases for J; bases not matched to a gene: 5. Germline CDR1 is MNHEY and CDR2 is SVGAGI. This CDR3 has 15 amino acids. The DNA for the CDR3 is TGTGCCAGCAGTCGGACTAGCGGGAGGATCGATGAGCAGTTCTTC. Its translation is CASSRTSGRIDEQFF.

The CDR3 region has the DNA TGTGCCAGCAGGGGACAGGGGAACTATGGCTACACCTTC. Its translation is CASRGQGNYGYTF. The V call is TRBV2, the J call TRBJ1-2, with 10 bases aligning to TRBD1. The CDR3 loop spans 13 amino acids. Germline CDR1 and CDR2: SNHLY and FYNNEI. The V segment lost 6 bases and the J segment 2 bases; nucleotides outside the gene matches: 0.

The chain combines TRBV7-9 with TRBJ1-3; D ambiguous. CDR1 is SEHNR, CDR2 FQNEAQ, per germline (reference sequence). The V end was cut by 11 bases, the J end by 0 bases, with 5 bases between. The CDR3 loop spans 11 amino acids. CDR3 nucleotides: TGTGCCGCGGGCTCTGGAAACACCATATATTTT. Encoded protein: CAAGSGNTIYF. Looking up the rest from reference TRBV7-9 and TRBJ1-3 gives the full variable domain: DTGVSQNPRHKITKRGQNVTFRCDPISEHNRLYWYRQTLGQGPEFLTYFQNEAQLEKSRLLSDRFSAERPKGSFSTLEIQRTEQGDSAMYLCAAGSGNTIYFGEGSWLTVV.

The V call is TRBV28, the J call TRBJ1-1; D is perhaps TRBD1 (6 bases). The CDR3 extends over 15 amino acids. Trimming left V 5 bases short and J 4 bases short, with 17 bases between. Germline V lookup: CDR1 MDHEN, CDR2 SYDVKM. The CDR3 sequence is CASSLYREGFTEAFF. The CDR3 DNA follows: TGTGCCAGCAGTCTTTACAGGGAGGGTTTCACTGAAGCTTTCTTT.

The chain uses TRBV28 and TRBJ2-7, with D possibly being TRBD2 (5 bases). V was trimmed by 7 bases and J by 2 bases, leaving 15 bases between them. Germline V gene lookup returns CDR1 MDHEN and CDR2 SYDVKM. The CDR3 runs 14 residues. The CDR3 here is CASTFPGKPYEQYF. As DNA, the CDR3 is TGTGCCAGCACCTTCCCGGGAAAACCCTACGAGCAGTACTTC.

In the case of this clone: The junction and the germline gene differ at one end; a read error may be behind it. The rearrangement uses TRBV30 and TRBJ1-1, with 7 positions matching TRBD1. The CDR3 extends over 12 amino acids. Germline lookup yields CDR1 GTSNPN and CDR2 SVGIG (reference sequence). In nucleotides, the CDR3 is TGTGCCTGGAGCACTACAGGACAGGCGGGTGTCTTT. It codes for CAWSTTGQAGVF.

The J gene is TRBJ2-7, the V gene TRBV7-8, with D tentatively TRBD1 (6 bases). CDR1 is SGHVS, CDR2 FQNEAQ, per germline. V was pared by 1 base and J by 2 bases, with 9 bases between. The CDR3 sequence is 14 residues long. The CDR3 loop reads CASSLGHRAYEQYF. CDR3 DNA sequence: TGTGCCAGCAGCTTAGGTCACAGGGCCTACGAGCAGTACTTC.

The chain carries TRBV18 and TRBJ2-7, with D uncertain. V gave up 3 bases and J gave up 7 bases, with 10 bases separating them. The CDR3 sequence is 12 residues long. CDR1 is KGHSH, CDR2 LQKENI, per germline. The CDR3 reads CASSPSPEEQYF. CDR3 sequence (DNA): TGTGCCAGCTCACCCTCCCCCGAGGAGCAGTACTTC.

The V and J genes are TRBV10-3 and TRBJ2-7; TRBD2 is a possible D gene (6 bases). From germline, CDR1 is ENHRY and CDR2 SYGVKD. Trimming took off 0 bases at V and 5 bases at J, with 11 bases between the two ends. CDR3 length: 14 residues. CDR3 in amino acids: CAISESGREHEQYF. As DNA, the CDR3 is TGTGCCATCAGTGAGTCCGGCCGGGAGCACGAGCAGTACTTC.

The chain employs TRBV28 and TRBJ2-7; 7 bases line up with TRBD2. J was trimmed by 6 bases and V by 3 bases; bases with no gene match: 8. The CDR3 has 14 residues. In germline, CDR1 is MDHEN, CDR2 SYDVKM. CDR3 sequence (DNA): TGTGCCAGCAGTTTGGGGGGGAGGGTGTCCGAGCAGTACTTC. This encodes CASSLGGRVSEQYF.

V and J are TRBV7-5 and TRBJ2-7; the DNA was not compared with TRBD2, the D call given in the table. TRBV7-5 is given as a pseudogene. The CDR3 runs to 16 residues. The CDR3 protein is CARSLVREVRSYEQYF. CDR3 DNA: TGTGCCAGAAGCTTAGTGCGGGAGGTCCGTTCCTACGAGCAGTACTTC.

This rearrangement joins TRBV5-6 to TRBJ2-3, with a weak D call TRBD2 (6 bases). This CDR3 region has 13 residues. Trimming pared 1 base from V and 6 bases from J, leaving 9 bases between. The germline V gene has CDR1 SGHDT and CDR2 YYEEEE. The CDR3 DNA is TGTGCCAGCAGCTTGTATCGGGGGGATACGCAGTATTTT. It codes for CASSLYRGDTQYF.

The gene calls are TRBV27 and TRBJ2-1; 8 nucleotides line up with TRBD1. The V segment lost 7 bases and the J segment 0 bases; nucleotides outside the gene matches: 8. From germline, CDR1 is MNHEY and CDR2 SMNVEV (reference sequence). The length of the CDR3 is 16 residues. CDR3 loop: CASKGTGTSSYNEQFF. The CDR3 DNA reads TGTGCCAGCAAGGGGACAGGAACTAGCTCCTACAATGAGCAGTTCTTC.

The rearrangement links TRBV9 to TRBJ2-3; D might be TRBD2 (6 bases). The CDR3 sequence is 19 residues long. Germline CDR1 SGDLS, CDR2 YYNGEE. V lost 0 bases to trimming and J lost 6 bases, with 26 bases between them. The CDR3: CASSVGPEGTAIKHDTQYF. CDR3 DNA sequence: TGTGCCAGCAGCGTAGGACCGGAGGGGACTGCCATAAAACACGATACGCAGTATTTT.

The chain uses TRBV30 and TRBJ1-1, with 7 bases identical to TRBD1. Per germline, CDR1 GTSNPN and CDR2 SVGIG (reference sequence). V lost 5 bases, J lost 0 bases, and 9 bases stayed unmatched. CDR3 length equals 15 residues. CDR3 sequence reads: CAWWTGGFMNTEAFF. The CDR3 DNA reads TGTGCCTGGTGGACAGGAGGGTTCATGAACACTGAAGCTTTCTTT.

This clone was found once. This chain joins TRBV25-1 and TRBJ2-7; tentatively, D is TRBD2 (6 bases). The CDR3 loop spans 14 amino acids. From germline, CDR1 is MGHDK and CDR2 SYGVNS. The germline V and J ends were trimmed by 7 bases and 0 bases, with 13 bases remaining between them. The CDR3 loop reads CASTAAGISYEQYF. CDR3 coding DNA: TGTGCCAGCACTGCAGCGGGTATCTCCTACGAGCAGTACTTC.

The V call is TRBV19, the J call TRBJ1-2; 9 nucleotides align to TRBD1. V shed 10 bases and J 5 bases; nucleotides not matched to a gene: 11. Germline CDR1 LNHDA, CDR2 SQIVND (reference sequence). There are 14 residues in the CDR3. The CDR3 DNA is TGTGCCACCCAACCGGGACAGGGTTTTTATGGCTACACCTTC. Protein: CATQPGQGFYGYTF.